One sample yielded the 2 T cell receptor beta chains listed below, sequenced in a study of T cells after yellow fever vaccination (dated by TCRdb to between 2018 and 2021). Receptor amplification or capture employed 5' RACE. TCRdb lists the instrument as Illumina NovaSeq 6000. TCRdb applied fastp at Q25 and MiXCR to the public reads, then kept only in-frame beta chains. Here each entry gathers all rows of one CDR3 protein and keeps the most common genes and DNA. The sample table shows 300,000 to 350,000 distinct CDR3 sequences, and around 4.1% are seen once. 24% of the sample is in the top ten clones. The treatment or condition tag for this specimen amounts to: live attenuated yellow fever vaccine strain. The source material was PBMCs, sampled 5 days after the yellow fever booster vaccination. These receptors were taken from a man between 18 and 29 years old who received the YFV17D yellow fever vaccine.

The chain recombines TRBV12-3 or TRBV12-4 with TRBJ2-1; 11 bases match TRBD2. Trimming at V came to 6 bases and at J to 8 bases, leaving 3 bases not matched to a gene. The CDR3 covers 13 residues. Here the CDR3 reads CASRSSGGYEQFF. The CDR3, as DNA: TGTGCCAGCAGGTCTAGCGGGGGGTATGAGCAGTTCTTC.

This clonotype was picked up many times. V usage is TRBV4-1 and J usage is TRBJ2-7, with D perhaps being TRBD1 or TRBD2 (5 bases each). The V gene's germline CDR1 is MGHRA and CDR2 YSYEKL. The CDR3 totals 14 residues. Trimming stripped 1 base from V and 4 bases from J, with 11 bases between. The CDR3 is CASSQVLGPYEQYF. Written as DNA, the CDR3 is TGCGCCAGCAGCCAAGTTTTGGGACCGTACGAGCAGTACTTC.